Presented here are 31 T cell receptor beta chains from one specimen sequenced in a study of spatial heterogeneity in lung cancer. MiXCR, applied by TCRdb to the 5' RACE reads, yields one record per CDR3 protein. The table records over 2,500 distinct CDR3 sequences, roughly 8.3% of them present only once. The study's findings and limits: The study found that expanded intratumoral alpha and beta TCR counts tracked tumor mutation counts.

Their antigens are not known. The time point: sample taken at primary tumor resection. Sequenced material: lung tumor tissue, taken at surgery. These receptors all stem from a male donor with early-stage non-small cell lung cancer.

In its sample, this clonotype ranks as medium-sized. The CDR3 DNA reads as TGTGCCAGCAGTTTAGGCGGGAGCTCTGGAAACACCATATATTTT. This gives the protein CASSLGGSSGNTIYF. The chain uses TRBV28 and TRBJ1-3, with D uncertain. Germline CDR1 is MDHEN and CDR2 is SYDVKM. This CDR3 has 15 residues. Trimming stripped 2 bases from V and 0 bases from J, with 8 bases between.

The rearrangement joins TRBV28 to TRBJ1-4; no definite D call. The CDR3 is 14 amino acids. From germline, CDR1 is MDHEN and CDR2 SYDVKM. V gave up 5 bases and J gave up 2 bases, with 9 bases separating them. The CDR3 nucleotides read TGTGCCAGCAGTAGCGGGCGGACTAATGAAAAACTGTTTTTT. It translates to CASSSGRTNEKLFF.

This clonotype is medium-sized. CDR3 bases: TGTGCCAGCTCATCGGGGGCAAGAGAGCAGTTCTTC. Amino acid sequence: CASSSGAREQFF. The chain couples TRBV11-2 to TRBJ2-1; tentatively, D is TRBD1 or TRBD2 (6 bases each). V lost 8 bases and J lost 10, with 15 bases in between. The germline gives CDR1 SGHAT, CDR2 FQNNGV. This CDR3 is 12 amino acids long.

This clonotype is termed medium-sized (0.01 to 0.1%). The chain couples TRBV9 to TRBJ1-5; TRBD1 agrees at 12 bases. Germline CDR1 reads SGDLS; CDR2 reads YYNGEE. The CDR3 loop spans 20 amino acids. The CDR3 reads CYIGDRGQTTLGRGNQPQHF. The CDR3 DNA reads as TGTTATATCGGGGACAGGGGGCAAACGACATTGGGACGTGGCAATCAGCCCCAGCATTTT.

Notes on this clonotype: One junction end disagrees with the germline gene, perhaps due to a read error. The V call is TRBV10-2, the J call TRBJ2-5, with TRBD2 matching 8 bases. Germline values: CDR1 WSHSY, CDR2 SAAADI. The CDR3 spans 14 residues. This chain's CDR3 is CATSRSGGQETQYF. CDR3 DNA sequence: TGCGCCACCAGTCGAAGCGGGGGACAAGAGACCCAGTACTTC.

This clonotype was counted many times. This rearrangement joins TRBV5-4 to TRBJ2-7; D not certain. The CDR3 runs 15 residues. The V gene lost 0 bases and the J gene lost 2 bases, with 12 bases spanning the gap. The V gene's germline CDR1 is SGHNT and CDR2 YYREEE (reference sequence). The CDR3 reads CASSLDLDPTYEQYF. The CDR3 DNA reads TGTGCCAGCAGCTTGGATCTCGACCCCACCTACGAGCAGTACTTC.

This clonotype appeared many times. The rearrangement joins TRBV20-1 to TRBJ2-2, with 10 nucleotides matching TRBD1. The CDR3 spans 18 residues. Germline V lookup: CDR1 DFQATT, CDR2 SNEGSKA (reference sequence). Unmatched junction bases numbered 13, after V lost 6 bases and J lost 0 bases. Here the CDR3 DNA reads TGCAGTGCCAGACACCGGGACAGGGGTGGCCCGAACACCGGGGAGCTGTTTTTT. Translating it yields CSARHRDRGGPNTGELFF.

There are many counts of this clonotype. The chain recombines TRBV30 with TRBJ1-5; a weak D match, TRBD1 (6 bases). The germline V gene encodes CDR1 GTSNPN and CDR2 SVGIG (reference sequence). CDR3 length: 16 residues. Trimming removed 0 bases at V and 9 bases at J, with 21 bases between. The CDR3 sequence is CAWSVGEDSLSRPQHF. The CDR3 DNA reads TGTGCCTGGAGTGTAGGGGAGGACAGCTTGTCCCGGCCCCAGCATTTT. Looking up the rest from reference TRBV30 and TRBJ1-5 gives the full variable domain: SQTIHQWPATLVQPVGSPLSLECTVEGTSNPNLYWYRQAAGRGLQLLFYSVGIGQISSEVPQNLSASRPQDRQFILSSKKLLLSDSGFYLCAWSVGEDSLSRPQHFGDGTRLSIL.

In this sample, this clonotype turned up many times. A junction boundary mismatches the germline segment, possibly from a read error. The chain joins TRBV7-7 to TRBJ2-5; D is unclear. The CDR3 has 13 residues. Germline values: CDR1 SSHAT, CDR2 FNYEAQ (reference sequence). In DNA form, the CDR3 reads TGTGCTAGCAGCTTAGGCCCGCAAGAGACCCAGTACTTC. This codes for CASSLGPQETQYF.

This clonotype was observed at least ten times. J is TRBJ2-4 and V is TRBV28, with D maybe TRBD2 (6 bases). The CDR3 sequence is 17 residues long. Between the trimmed V and J ends, which lost 10 bases and 0 bases, there was a span of 22 bases. From germline, CDR1 is MDHEN and CDR2 SYDVKM. This chain's CDR3 is CATRRDSRFIAKNIQYF. For the CDR3, the DNA is TGTGCCACCCGAAGGGACTCCCGGTTCATAGCCAAAAACATTCAGTACTTC.

This clonotype is termed medium-sized. V gene TRBV6-6 combines with J gene TRBJ1-6; D unclear. Germline V CDR1 and CDR2: MNHNY, SVGAGI (reference sequence). Trimming stripped 2 bases from V and 2 bases from J, with 19 bases between. The CDR3 is 19 residues long. CDR3 bases: TGTGCCAGCAGTTACCCCCCCGACCGGCAAGGCACCTATAATTCACCCCTCCACTTT. It is translated as CASSYPPDRQGTYNSPLHF.

This clonotype was recorded at least ten times. The chain has TRBV29-1 and TRBJ2-6, with TRBD1 matching over 8 bases. With 4 bases clipped from V and 0 bases from J, the junction kept 5 bases outside the gene matches. The CDR3 contains 16 residues. Looked up from germline, CDR1 is SQVTM and CDR2 is ANQGSEA. The CDR3 loop reads CSVGGQGDSGANVLTF. In nucleotides, the CDR3 is TGCAGCGTTGGCGGACAGGGAGACTCTGGGGCCAACGTCCTGACTTTC. Complete variable domain (other parts from reference TRBV29-1 and TRBJ2-6): SAVISQKPSRDICQRGTSLTIQCQVDSQVTMMFWYRQQPGQSLTLIATANQGSEATYESGFVIDKFPISRPNLTFSTLTVSNMSPEDSSIYLCSVGGQGDSGANVLTFGAGSRLTVL.

This clonotype rates as medium-sized. This sequence joins TRBV27 and TRBJ2-2; possible D gene TRBD1, 6 bases. CDR3 size: 17 residues. The V gene's germline CDR1 is MNHEY and CDR2 SMNVEV (reference sequence). V lost 1 base and J lost 0, with 12 bases in between. The CDR3: CASSLFQGNANTGELFF. The DNA for the CDR3 is TGTGCCAGCAGTTTATTCCAGGGGAATGCGAACACCGGGGAGCTGTTTTTT.

This clonotype was observed many times. The rearrangement links TRBV20-1 to TRBJ2-7; D is possibly TRBD1 (5 bases). The CDR3 loop spans 15 amino acids. Germline-derived CDR1 and CDR2 are DFQATT and SNEGSKA (reference sequence). The germline V and J ends were trimmed by 0 bases and 6 bases, with 18 bases remaining between them. The CDR3 sequence is CSARESGRGLREQYF. The CDR3, as DNA: TGCAGTGCTAGAGAGTCTGGTAGGGGCCTTCGCGAGCAGTACTTC.

This clonotype is classed as medium-sized (0.01 to 0.1%). CDR3 sequence: CASSVGRGNQNEQFF. Written as DNA, the CDR3 is TGTGCCAGCAGCGTAGGGAGGGGAAATCAGAATGAGCAGTTCTTC. This chain links TRBV9 with TRBJ2-1; D is perhaps TRBD2 (6 bases). The V end lost 0 bases, the J end lost 7 bases, and 14 bases lay between the germline ends. The CDR3 runs to 15 residues. Germline values: CDR1 SGDLS, CDR2 YYNGEE.

The J gene is TRBJ2-2, the V gene TRBV7-6; 8 nucleotides match TRBD2. The V segment lost 5 bases and the J segment 3 bases; nucleotides outside the gene matches: 5. The germline V gene has CDR1 SGHVS and CDR2 FNYEAQ. The CDR3 contains 15 residues. The CDR3 DNA sequence: TGTGCCAGCAGCCAAAGCGGGAGCGACACCGGGGAGCTGTTTTTT. Its protein is CASSQSGSDTGELFF. The entire variable domain, with the rest obtained from reference TRBV7-6 and TRBJ2-2, is as follows: GAGVSQSPRYKVTKRGQDVALRCDPISGHVSLYWYRQALGQGPEFLTYFNYEAQQDKSGLPNDRFSAERPEGSISTLTIQRTEQRDSAMYRCASSQSGSDTGELFFGEGSRLTVL.

This clonotype is termed medium-sized. This chain links TRBV20-1 with TRBJ2-7; 7 bases match TRBD2. Germline CDR1 and CDR2: DFQATT and SNEGSKA (reference sequence). The CDR3 is 14 residues long. Losses at the gene ends were 6 bases for V and 4 bases for J; bases not matched to a gene: 12. The CDR3 bases are TGCAGTGCCAAGACGGGGGGAAAGGGGTACGAGCAGTACTTC. It translates to CSAKTGGKGYEQYF.

This clonotype has a count of ten or more. This chain links TRBV4-1 with TRBJ1-2, with D possibly TRBD1 on 5 matching bases. Trimming removed 0 bases at V and 4 bases at J, with 9 bases between. This CDR3 has 14 residues. Germline CDR1 MGHRA, CDR2 YSYEKL. The CDR3 nucleotides read TGCGCCAGCAGCCAAGATAGACAGTTCTATGGCTACACCTTC. It specifies CASSQDRQFYGYTF.

This clonotype is deemed medium-sized (0.01 to 0.1%). The genes are TRBV28 and TRBJ2-1; 9 bases fit TRBD2. Trimming at V came to 2 bases and at J to 7 bases, leaving 12 bases not matched to a gene. Germline loops: CDR1 MDHEN, CDR2 SYDVKM. CDR3 size: 17 residues. CDR3 region: CASSLGREGRGWNEQFF. The DNA for the CDR3 is TGTGCCAGCAGTTTAGGGCGGGAGGGCCGAGGATGGAATGAGCAGTTCTTC.

This clonotype was picked up a small number of times. V and J are TRBV5-4 and TRBJ2-5; D might be TRBD2 (6 bases). CDR1 is SGHNT, CDR2 YYREEE, per germline (reference sequence). Trimming cost V 0 bases and J 4 bases, with 7 bases left between them. This CDR3 region has 13 residues. CDR3 residues: CASSLDGGETQYF. The CDR3 region has the DNA TGTGCCAGCAGCTTGGACGGGGGAGAGACCCAGTACTTC.

In its sample, this clonotype ranks as medium-sized. The chain is built from TRBV20-1 and TRBJ2-7; D may correspond to TRBD1 or TRBD2 (10 bases each). Germline V gene data show CDR1 as DFQATT and CDR2 as SNEGSKA (reference sequence). CDR3 length: 18 amino acids. V was clipped by 3 bases and J by 2 bases, with 26 bases between them. The CDR3 bases are TGCAGTGCTAGTTGGACAGGGGGTATGCTAGCGGGAGCCTACGAGCAGTACTTC. It is translated as CSASWTGGMLAGAYEQYF.

For this clonotype: A much larger clone is a single base away; this may be a read error. V and J are TRBV5-6 and TRBJ2-3; D unclear. The germline gives CDR1 SGHDT, CDR2 YYEEEE. The CDR3 contains 15 residues. The V end lost 4 bases, the J end lost 0 bases, and 12 bases lay between the germline ends. CDR3 amino acids: CASSPPWSSTDTQYF. CDR3 nucleotides: TGTGCCAGCAGCCCCCCGTGGTCTAGCACAGATACGCAGTATTTT.

Within the sample, this clonotype is medium-sized. The chain has TRBV20-1 and TRBJ1-4; no clear D gene. V lost 3 bases and J lost 7, with 12 bases in between. CDR1 is DFQATT, CDR2 SNEGSKA, per germline (reference sequence). This CDR3 comprises 13 residues. CDR3 bases: TGCAGTGCTAGTGGGAGGAGCGGTGAAAAACTGTTTTTT. This translates into CSASGRSGEKLFF.

By sample fraction, this clonotype is medium-sized. The chain couples TRBV7-9 to TRBJ2-2; D gene uncertain. Per the germline V gene, CDR1 is SEHNR and CDR2 is FQNEAQ (reference sequence). This CDR3 is 15 amino acids long. The ends were cut back, 2 bases at V and 5 bases at J, with 12 bases in the middle. The CDR3 coding sequence is TGTGCCAGCAGCTTAATCTCAGGCCGAACCGGGGAGCTGTTTTTT. It is translated as CASSLISGRTGELFF.

Judged by abundance, this clonotype is medium-sized. This chain connects TRBV10-2 to TRBJ1-1, with D possibly matching TRBD1 (6 bases). Trimming removed 4 bases at V and 4 bases at J, with 13 bases between. This CDR3 has 14 residues. The germline CDR1 and CDR2 sequences are WSHSY and SAAADI. The CDR3 DNA reads as TGCGCCAGCAGTGGCGGGGACAAGCTCACTGAAGCTTTCTTT. Amino acid sequence: CASSGGDKLTEAFF.

Many counts were recorded for this clonotype. This sequence joins TRBV10-3 and TRBJ1-4, with D hard to call. The CDR3 has 13 amino acids. The V and J ends lost 3 bases and 6 bases respectively, with 8 bases between them. Germline V CDR1 and CDR2: ENHRY, SYGVKD. The DNA of the CDR3 is TGTGCCATCAGTGACGCGGACTATGAAAAACTGTTTTTT. This gives the protein CAISDADYEKLFF.

This clonotype ranks as large. The junction departs from the called germline gene at one end, perhaps through a read error. The chain recombines TRBV29-1 with TRBJ2-2; D ambiguous. The CDR3 covers 11 residues. Per germline, CDR1 SQVTM and CDR2 ANQGSEA. In DNA, the CDR3 is TGCAGCGTGGGGAACGCCGGGGAGCTGTTTTTT. Its protein is CSVGNAGELFF.

This clonotype was seen at least ten times. The chain employs TRBV6-5 and TRBJ2-2; TRBD2 aligns across 7 bases. The germline V gene encodes CDR1 MNHEY and CDR2 SVGAGI. V shed 0 bases, J shed 5 bases, and the junction held 12 bases outside the gene matches. The CDR3 loop spans 18 amino acids. CDR3 DNA: TGTGCCAGCAGTTACTCGGGGTCGGGGGACTATCCAACCGGGGAGCTGTTTTTT. Translation gives CASSYSGSGDYPTGELFF.

This clonotype was seen at least ten times. The chain joins TRBV18 to TRBJ2-3; D perhaps matches TRBD2 (5 bases). In germline, CDR1 is KGHSH, CDR2 LQKENI. The V gene lost 4 bases and the J gene lost 1 base, with 12 bases spanning the gap. The CDR3 is made up of 15 amino acids. CDR3 in DNA: TGTGCCAGCTCACTCGGGGTAGCCCGCACAGATACGCAGTATTTT. Protein product: CASSLGVARTDTQYF. Together with reference TRBV18 and TRBJ2-3, the CDR3 gives the full variable domain: NAGVMQNPRHLVRRRGQEARLRCSPMKGHSHVYWYRQLPEEGLKFMVYLQKENIIDESGMPKERFSAEFPKEGPSILRIQQVVRGDSAAYFCASSLGVARTDTQYFGPGTRLTVL.

CDR3 coding DNA: TGTGCCAGCAGCGTCTCCCCTAGGGCGCCTTCGGAAACTGAAGCTTTCTTT. The encoded protein is CASSVSPRAPSETEAFF. The chain uses TRBV9 and TRBJ1-1; the D is unclear. The CDR3 is 17 amino acids. Trimming stripped 2 bases from V and 5 bases from J, with 22 bases between. Germline-derived CDR1 and CDR2 are SGDLS and YYNGEE.

This clonotype was counted many times. The chain couples TRBV10-2 to TRBJ1-6; no definite D call. Trimming stripped 4 bases from V and 8 bases from J, with 12 bases between. Per the germline V gene, CDR1 is WSHSY and CDR2 is SAAADI. The CDR3 consists of 14 residues. The CDR3 DNA reads as TGCGCCAGCAGTGGGGCAGACCGTTATTCACCCCTCCACTTT. It encodes CASSGADRYSPLHF.